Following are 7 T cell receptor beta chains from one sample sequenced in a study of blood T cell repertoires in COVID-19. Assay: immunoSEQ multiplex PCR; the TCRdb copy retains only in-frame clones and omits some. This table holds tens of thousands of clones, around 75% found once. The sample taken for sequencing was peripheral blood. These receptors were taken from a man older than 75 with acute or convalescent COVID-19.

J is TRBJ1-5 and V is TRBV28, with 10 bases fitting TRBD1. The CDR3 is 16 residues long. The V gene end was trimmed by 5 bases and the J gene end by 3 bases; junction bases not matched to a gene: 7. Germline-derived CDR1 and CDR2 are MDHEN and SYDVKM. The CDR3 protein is CASSPRGTGDNQPQHF. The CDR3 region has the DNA TGTGCCAGCAGTCCCCGAGGGACAGGGGACAATCAGCCCCAGCATTTT. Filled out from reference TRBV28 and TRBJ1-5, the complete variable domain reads DVKVTQSSRYLVKRTGEKVFLECVQDMDHENMFWYRQDPGLGLRLIYFSYDVKMKEKGDIPEGYSVSREKKERFSLILESASTNQTSMYLCASSPRGTGDNQPQHFGDGTRLSIL.

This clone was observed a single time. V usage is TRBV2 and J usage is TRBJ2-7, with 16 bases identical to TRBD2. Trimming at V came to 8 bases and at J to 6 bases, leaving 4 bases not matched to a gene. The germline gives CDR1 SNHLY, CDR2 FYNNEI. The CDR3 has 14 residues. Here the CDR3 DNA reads TGTGCCAGCGGGACTAGCGGGAGGGCCGGCGAGCAGTACTTC. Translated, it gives CASGTSGRAGEQYF.

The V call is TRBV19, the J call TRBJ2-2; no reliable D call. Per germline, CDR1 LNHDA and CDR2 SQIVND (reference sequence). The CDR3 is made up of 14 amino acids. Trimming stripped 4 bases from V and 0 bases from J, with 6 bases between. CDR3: CASSRASNTGELFF. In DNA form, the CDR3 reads TGTGCCAGTAGTAGGGCATCGAACACCGGGGAGCTGTTTTTT.

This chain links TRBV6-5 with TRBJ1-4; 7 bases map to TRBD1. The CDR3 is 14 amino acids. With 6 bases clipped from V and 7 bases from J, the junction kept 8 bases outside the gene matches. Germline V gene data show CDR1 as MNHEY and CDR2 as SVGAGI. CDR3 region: CASSPGQPSEKLFF. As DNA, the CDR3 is TGTGCCAGCAGCCCGGGACAGCCGTCTGAAAAACTGTTTTTT.

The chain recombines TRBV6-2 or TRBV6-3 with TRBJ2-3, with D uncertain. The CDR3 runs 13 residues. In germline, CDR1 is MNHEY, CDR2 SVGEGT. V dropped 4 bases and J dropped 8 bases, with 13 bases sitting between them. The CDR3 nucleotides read TGTGCCAGCAGTTCCCCCCCCGTCGGTACGCAGTATTTT. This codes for CASSSPPVGTQYF.

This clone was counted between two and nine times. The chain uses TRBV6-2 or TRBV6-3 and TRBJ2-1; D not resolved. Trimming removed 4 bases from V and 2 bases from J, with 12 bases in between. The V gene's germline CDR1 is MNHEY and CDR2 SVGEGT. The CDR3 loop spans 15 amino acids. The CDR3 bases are TGTGCCAGCAGTTCTCAGATGAACCCCTACAATGAGCAGTTCTTC. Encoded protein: CASSSQMNPYNEQFF.

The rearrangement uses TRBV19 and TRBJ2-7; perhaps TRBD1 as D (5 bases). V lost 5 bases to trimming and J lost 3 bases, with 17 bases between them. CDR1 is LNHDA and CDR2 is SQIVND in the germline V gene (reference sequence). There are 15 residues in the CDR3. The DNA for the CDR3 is TGTGCCAGTAGTTCCCGGGCCTCCCAGGGCTACGAGCAGTACTTC. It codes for CASSSRASQGYEQYF. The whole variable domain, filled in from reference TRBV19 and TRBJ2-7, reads DGGITQSPKYLFRKEGQNVTLSCEQNLNHDAMYWYRQDPGQGLRLIYYSQIVNDFQKGDIAEGYSVSREKKESFPLTVTSAQKNPTAFYLCASSSRASQGYEQYFGPGTRLTVT.